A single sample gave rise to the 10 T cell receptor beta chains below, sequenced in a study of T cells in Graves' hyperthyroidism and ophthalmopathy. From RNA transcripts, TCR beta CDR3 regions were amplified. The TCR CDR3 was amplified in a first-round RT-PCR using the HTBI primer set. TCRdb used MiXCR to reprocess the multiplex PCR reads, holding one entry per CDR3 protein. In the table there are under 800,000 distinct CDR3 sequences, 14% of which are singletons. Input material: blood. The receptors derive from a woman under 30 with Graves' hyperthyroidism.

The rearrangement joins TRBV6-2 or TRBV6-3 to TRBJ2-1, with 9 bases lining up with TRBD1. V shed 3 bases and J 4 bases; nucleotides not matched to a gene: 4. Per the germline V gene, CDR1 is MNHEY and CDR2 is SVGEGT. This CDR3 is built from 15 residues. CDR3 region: CASSYDRGGYNEQFF. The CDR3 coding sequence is TGTGCCAGCAGTTATGACAGGGGGGGTTACAATGAGCAGTTCTTC.

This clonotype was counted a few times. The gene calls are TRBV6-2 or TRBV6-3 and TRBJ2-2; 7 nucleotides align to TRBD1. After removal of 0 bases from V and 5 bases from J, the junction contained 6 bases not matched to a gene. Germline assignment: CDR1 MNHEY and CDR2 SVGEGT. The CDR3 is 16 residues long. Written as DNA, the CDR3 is TGTGCCAGCAGTTACTCCGAGAGGGGGCGAACCGGGGAGCTGTTTTTT. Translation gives CASSYSERGRTGELFF.

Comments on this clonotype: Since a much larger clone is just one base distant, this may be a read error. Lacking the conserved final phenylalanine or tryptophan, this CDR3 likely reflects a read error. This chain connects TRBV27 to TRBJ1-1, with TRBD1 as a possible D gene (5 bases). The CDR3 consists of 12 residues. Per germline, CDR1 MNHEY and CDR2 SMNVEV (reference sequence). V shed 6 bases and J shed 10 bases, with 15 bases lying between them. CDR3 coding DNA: TGTGCCAGCAGGCAGGGCCCCGGTAGAGCTTTCCTT. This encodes CASRQGPGRAFL.

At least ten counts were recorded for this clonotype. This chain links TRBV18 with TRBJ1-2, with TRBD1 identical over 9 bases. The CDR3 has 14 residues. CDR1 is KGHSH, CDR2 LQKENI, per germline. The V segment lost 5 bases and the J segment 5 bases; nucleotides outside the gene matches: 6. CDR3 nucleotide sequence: TGTGCCAGCTCATATGGACAGGGGCAGTATGGCTACACCTTC. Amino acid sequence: CASSYGQGQYGYTF.

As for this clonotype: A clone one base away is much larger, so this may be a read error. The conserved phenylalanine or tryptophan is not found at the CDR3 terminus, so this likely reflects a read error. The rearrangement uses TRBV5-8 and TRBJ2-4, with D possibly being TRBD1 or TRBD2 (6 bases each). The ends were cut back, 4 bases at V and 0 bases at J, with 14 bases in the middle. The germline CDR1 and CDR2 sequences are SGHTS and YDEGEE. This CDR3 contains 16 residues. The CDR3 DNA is TGTGCCAGCAGCGCGGGACACCTTCTAGCCAAAAACATTCAGTACATC. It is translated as CASSAGHLLAKNIQYI.

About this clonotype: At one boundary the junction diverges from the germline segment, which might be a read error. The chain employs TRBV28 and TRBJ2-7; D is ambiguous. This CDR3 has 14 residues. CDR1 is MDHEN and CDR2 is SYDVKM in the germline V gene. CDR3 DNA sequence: TGTGGCAGCAGTCCGACGGGTGGATCCTACGAGCAGTACTTC. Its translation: CGSSPTGGSYEQYF. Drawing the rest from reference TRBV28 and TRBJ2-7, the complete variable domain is DVKVTQSSRYLVKRTGEKVFLECVQDMDHENMFWYRQDPGLGLRLIYFSYDVKMKEKGDIPEGYSVSREKKERFSLILESASTNQTSMYLCGSSPTGGSYEQYFGPGTRLTVT.

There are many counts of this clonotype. DNA of the CDR3: TGTGCCAGCTCACCACCGGGACTAGGGCAGTTCTTC. Its translation is CASSPPGLGQFF. The chain uses TRBV18 and TRBJ2-1; 8 bases match TRBD2. The V gene end was trimmed by 0 bases and the J gene end by 12 bases; junction bases not matched to a gene: 1. Germline-derived CDR1 and CDR2 are KGHSH and LQKENI. CDR3 length equals 12 residues.

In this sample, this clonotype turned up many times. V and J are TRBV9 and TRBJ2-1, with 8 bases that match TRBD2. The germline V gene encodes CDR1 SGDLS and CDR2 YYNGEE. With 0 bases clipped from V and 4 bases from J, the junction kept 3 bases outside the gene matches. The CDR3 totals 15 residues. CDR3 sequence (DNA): TGTGCCAGCAGCGTAGTTCGGGAGGGATACAATGAGCAGTTCTTC. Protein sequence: CASSVVREGYNEQFF.

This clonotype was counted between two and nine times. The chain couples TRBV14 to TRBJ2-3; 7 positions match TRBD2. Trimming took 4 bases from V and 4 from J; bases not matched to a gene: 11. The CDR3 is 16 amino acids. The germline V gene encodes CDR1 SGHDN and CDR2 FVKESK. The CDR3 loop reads CASSPRSGMRPDTQYF. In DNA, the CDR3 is TGTGCCAGCAGCCCGCGCAGCGGGATGAGACCAGATACGCAGTATTTT.

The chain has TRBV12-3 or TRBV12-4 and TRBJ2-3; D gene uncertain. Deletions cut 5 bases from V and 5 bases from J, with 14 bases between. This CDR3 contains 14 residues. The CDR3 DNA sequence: TGTGCCAGCAGTCCGGGCGGCAGACAAGATACGCAGTATTTT. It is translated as CASSPGGRQDTQYF.